The clone carrying this T cell receptor (beta chain) has only a few counts. No antigen is known for it. These data belong to a study of blood T cells in healthy people across ages. V lost 2 bases, J lost 1 base, and 9 bases lay in between. There are 14 residues in the CDR3. The germline CDR1 and CDR2 sequences are LGHNA and YNFKEQ. Broader study findings: Age advanced and TCR beta diversity per million T cells fell, roughly linearly.

Primers used in a second PCR of about 7 to 11 cycles were a sample-barcoded 5' primer and a J-beta primer mix. A template-switch adaptor with 12 random nucleotides tagged each cDNA molecule. Using its own MiXCR run on the 5' RACE reads, TCRdb lists one record per CDR3 protein. Found here are 1.5 million to 1.8 million distinct CDR3 sequences, approximately 39% of them singletons; the top ten hold roughly 3.7%. Donor samples were obtained from healthy Caucasian individuals from Russia, aged 6 to 90. The sample taken for sequencing was blood. The chain joins TRBV4-2 to TRBJ2-7; D gene uncertain. The receptor comes from a young woman in good health. The CDR3 coding sequence is TGTGCCAGCAGCCAACCAACGAGGTCCTACGAGCAGTACTTC. Amino acid sequence: CASSQPTRSYEQYF.